This T cell receptor beta chain was sequenced during a study of CD8 T cells in Susac syndrome. Points from the study as a whole: In its TCR sequencing and HLA analysis, the study acknowledged that the number of individuals was relatively small.

The germline V gene encodes CDR1 SGHAT and CDR2 FQNNGV. The CDR3 runs to 15 residues. V lost 4 bases and J 0 bases, leaving 10 bases between the germline ends. Remarks on this clonotype: What it binds is not known.

In blood CD8+ and CD4+ T cells, TCR beta underwent sequencing. Stable or active relapsing-remitting multiple sclerosis, untreated and meeting revised McDonald criteria, defined the controls. In contrast to the negatively isolated CD8+ and CD4+ T cells, TEMRA cells were FACS-enriched. A quantity of about 0.5 to 1 ug RNA underwent reverse transcription using random hexamers. Each CDR3 protein gets one entry after TCRdb re-called the immunoSEQ multiplex PCR reads with MiXCR. This table holds about 300,000 distinct CDR3 sequences, around 89% found once. The sample consisted of CD8+ T cells from PBMCs. The clonotype originates from a human donor with multiple sclerosis. The J gene is TRBJ2-4, the V gene TRBV11-2; no clear D. For the CDR3, the DNA is TGTGCCAGCAGCTCGACCCGGCTAGCCAAAAACATTCAGTACTTC. This codes for CASSSTRLAKNIQYF. Using reference TRBV11-2 and TRBJ2-4 for the parts outside the CDR3, the full variable domain is EAGVAQSPRYKIIEKRQSVAFWCNPISGHATLYWYQQILGQGPKLLIQFQNNGVVDDSQLPKDRFSAERLKGVDSTLKIQPAKLEDSAVYLCASSSTRLAKNIQYFGAGTRLSVL.